Listed below are T cell receptor beta chains from one sample, sequenced in a study of blood T cell repertoires in COVID-19. Sequencing used immunoSEQ multiplex PCR; TCRdb keeps in-frame clones, though not all of them. The sample has roughly 87,000 clones, about 91% seen once. The sample was peripheral blood. These receptors came from an elderly woman with active COVID-19. The CDR3 runs from the conserved cysteine through the conserved F or W.

j_call: TRBJ1-2; v_call: TRBV4-3; cdr3_aa: CASSQGEGSYGYTF
j_call: TRBJ2-4; v_call: TRBV3-1/TRBV3-2; cdr3_aa: CASSQGPTDPALAKNIQYF
j_call: TRBJ1-4; v_call: TRBV7-9; cdr3_aa: CASSLTGGNEKLFF
j_call: TRBJ1-4; v_call: TRBV11-2; cdr3_aa: CASSLGGQFVEKLFF
j_call: TRBJ1-4; v_call: TRBV7-9; cdr3_aa: CASRGGQGEKLFF
j_call: TRBJ1-5; v_call: TRBV12-3/TRBV12-4; cdr3_aa: CASSLDRGPAQHF
j_call: TRBJ2-1; v_call: TRBV5-1; cdr3_aa: CASSLEGAANEQFF
j_call: TRBJ1-3; v_call: TRBV10-3; cdr3_aa: CAISEDRSGNTIYF
j_call: TRBJ1-5; v_call: TRBV4-2; cdr3_aa: CASSQETGGRRNQPQHF
j_call: TRBJ2-5; v_call: TRBV6-2/TRBV6-3; cdr3_aa: CASSRGTSGRDRSGTQYF
j_call: TRBJ2-4; v_call: TRBV6-5; cdr3_aa: CASSYSTGRPGNIQYF
j_call: TRBJ1-1; v_call: TRBV19; cdr3_aa: CASSISGGGEAFF
j_call: TRBJ1-5; v_call: TRBV11-2; cdr3_aa: CASSAGTGRGNQPQHF
j_call: TRBJ2-1; v_call: TRBV11-1; cdr3_aa: CASSPTGSFGNEQFF
j_call: TRBJ2-1; v_call: TRBV7-9; cdr3_aa: CASSWDNNEQFF
j_call: TRBJ2-3; v_call: TRBV5-8; cdr3_aa: CASSPGLAGDTQYF
j_call: TRBJ1-3; v_call: TRBV5-6; cdr3_aa: CASSLADLGNTIYF
j_call: TRBJ2-3; v_call: TRBV24-1; cdr3_aa: CATSDWKGGTQYF
j_call: TRBJ2-3; v_call: TRBV5-1; cdr3_aa: CASSLAGEDTQYF
j_call: TRBJ2-5; v_call: TRBV12-3/TRBV12-4; cdr3_aa: CASSFSGRETQYF
j_call: TRBJ2-3; v_call: TRBV5-6; cdr3_aa: CASIREGDTQYF
j_call: TRBJ1-2; v_call: TRBV5-1; cdr3_aa: CASSFSGGSNYGYTF
j_call: TRBJ2-3; v_call: TRBV5-1; cdr3_aa: CASSLVWERADTQYF
j_call: TRBJ2-7; v_call: TRBV7-9; cdr3_aa: CASSLGGHFSYEQYF
j_call: TRBJ2-7; v_call: TRBV7-3; cdr3_aa: CASSPGYPYEQYF
j_call: TRBJ1-5; v_call: TRBV3-1/TRBV3-2; cdr3_aa: CASSQDRGLSGVKQPQHF
j_call: TRBJ2-7; v_call: TRBV7-6; cdr3_aa: CASSLRYEQYF
j_call: TRBJ1-1; v_call: TRBV27; cdr3_aa: CASSFTHRGAEAFF
j_call: TRBJ2-1; v_call: TRBV6-5; cdr3_aa: CASKFWAGSYNEQFF
j_call: TRBJ2-1; v_call: TRBV7-3; cdr3_aa: CASSLSAHNEQFF
j_call: TRBJ1-1; v_call: TRBV7-3; cdr3_aa: CASSSDRNTEAFF
j_call: TRBJ2-7; v_call: TRBV11-2; cdr3_aa: CASSFRGTGPTYEQYF
j_call: TRBJ2-7; v_call: TRBV6-6; cdr3_aa: CASRDRGTYEQYF
j_call: TRBJ2-1; v_call: TRBV9; cdr3_aa: CASSVAGPGAYNEQFF
j_call: TRBJ2-2; v_call: TRBV19; cdr3_aa: CASSISPRAGVYTGELFF
j_call: TRBJ1-2; v_call: TRBV4-1; cdr3_aa: CASSQDGGQAPYRRYGYTF
j_call: TRBJ1-3; v_call: TRBV3-1/TRBV3-2; cdr3_aa: CASGQGPLPGNTVYF
j_call: TRBJ2-1; v_call: TRBV27; cdr3_aa: CASSFQGPGSYNEQFF
j_call: TRBJ2-7; v_call: TRBV9; cdr3_aa: CASSPTSDTYEQYF
j_call: TRBJ1-2; v_call: TRBV2; cdr3_aa: CASRSGDYGYTF
j_call: TRBJ1-1; v_call: TRBV29-1; cdr3_aa: CSVSQQLGATEAFF
j_call: TRBJ1-5; v_call: TRBV28; cdr3_aa: CASSFGGYSNQPQHF
j_call: TRBJ2-6; v_call: TRBV19; cdr3_aa: CASRRAGANVLTF
j_call: TRBJ2-7; v_call: TRBV30; cdr3_aa: CACTPRHWSRDYEQYF
j_call: TRBJ2-4; v_call: TRBV19; cdr3_aa: CASSSVSVAGGNIQYF
j_call: TRBJ2-3; v_call: TRBV4-1; cdr3_aa: CASSQVKDRGTDTQYF
j_call: TRBJ1-2; v_call: TRBV7-2; cdr3_aa: CASSRQGGYGYTF
j_call: TRBJ2-2; v_call: TRBV18; cdr3_aa: CASSPEGPRGTGELFF
j_call: TRBJ1-1; v_call: TRBV5-1; cdr3_aa: CASQGETEAFF
j_call: TRBJ2-5; v_call: TRBV30; cdr3_aa: CAWNPQVQETQYF
j_call: TRBJ2-5; v_call: TRBV5-4; cdr3_aa: CASSQWTQQETQYF
j_call: TRBJ1-2; v_call: TRBV5-1; cdr3_aa: CASSERTGDEGYTF
j_call: TRBJ1-2; v_call: TRBV7-3; cdr3_aa: CASSPGGANYGYTF
j_call: TRBJ1-1; v_call: TRBV7-9; cdr3_aa: CASSYGGNEAFF